The next 18 T cell receptor beta chains were all read from a single sample in a study of T-cell memory formation after mild COVID-19. MiXCR, run by TCRdb on the 5' RACE reads, gives a single entry per CDR3 protein. The repertoire includes fewer than 350,000 distinct CDR3 sequences, about 20% of them detected once, and about 23% sits in the top ten. Sequenced material: PBMCs or a T cell subset sorted from them (not recorded which). These receptors were taken from a man between 18 and 29 years old who had mild COVID-19 (a few samples of this study predate the infection). Cell type and time point are not known.

This chain joins TRBV4-1 and TRBJ2-2, with D hard to call. V lost 0 bases, J lost 3 bases, and 17 bases lay in between. This CDR3 has 18 amino acids. CDR1 is MGHRA and CDR2 is YSYEKL in the germline V gene. The CDR3 coding sequence is TGCGCCAGCAGCCAAGAAGCTTGGGTCCTACGCGACACCGGGGAGCTGTTTTTT. Translating it yields CASSQEAWVLRDTGELFF.

DNA of the CDR3: TGTGCCAGCAGCCCCCCCGGGACAGGGGGTTCTGGCTACACCTTC. Translating gives CASSPPGTGGSGYTF. V usage is TRBV7-2 and J usage is TRBJ1-2, with 11 bases aligning to TRBD1. V dropped 5 bases and J dropped 7; count of bases not matched to a gene: 9. CDR1 and CDR2 from the germline V gene are SGHTA and FQGNSA. The CDR3 totals 15 residues.

The chain recombines TRBV29-1 with TRBJ2-7, with D unresolved. V lost 0 bases, J lost 2 bases, and 14 bases lay in between. Per germline, CDR1 SQVTM and CDR2 ANQGSEA. There are 15 residues in the CDR3. For the CDR3, the DNA is TGCAGCGTTGAAGATCTCAAGGGATATGCCTACGAGCAGTACTTC. It codes for CSVEDLKGYAYEQYF.

This clonotype was observed a few times. This chain joins TRBV15 and TRBJ2-5; D is ambiguous. Germline assignment: CDR1 LNHNV and CDR2 YYDKDF (reference sequence). The CDR3 consists of 15 residues. Trimming stripped 3 bases from V and 5 bases from J, with 16 bases between. DNA for the CDR3: TGTGCCACCAGCAGGATGATCCGTGATGGGGAGACCCAGTACTTC. Its translation is CATSRMIRDGETQYF. Supplemented by reference TRBV15 and TRBJ2-5, the full variable domain reads DAMVIQNPRYQVTQFGKPVTLSCSQTLNHNVMYWYQQKSSQAPKLLFHYYDKDFNNEADTPDNFQSRRPNTSFCFLDIRSPGLGDTAMYLCATSRMIRDGETQYFGPGTRLLVL.

This rearrangement joins TRBV12-3 or TRBV12-4 to TRBJ2-6; 11 bases are shared with TRBD2. This CDR3 is 18 amino acids long. Trimming cost V 5 bases and J 0 bases; bases outside gene matches: 6. CDR3 residues: CASSTRLAGTSGANVLTF. The CDR3 bases are TGTGCCAGCAGTACCCGACTAGCGGGAACCTCTGGGGCCAACGTCCTGACTTTC.

The chain recombines TRBV29-1 with TRBJ2-1; 8 bases fit TRBD1. Germline V CDR1 and CDR2: SQVTM, ANQGSEA. This CDR3 contains 14 residues. With 7 bases clipped from V and 4 bases from J, the junction kept 9 bases outside the gene matches. CDR3 region: CSGVGQGRYNEQFF. As DNA, the CDR3 is TGCAGCGGGGTCGGACAGGGCCGATACAATGAGCAGTTCTTC.

The table lists this clonotype with a few counts. The rearrangement links TRBV7-2 to TRBJ2-5; 10 nucleotides line up with TRBD2. With V trimmed by 3 bases and J by 6 bases, 4 bases remained unmatched. The germline V gene has CDR1 SGHTA and CDR2 FQGNSA. The CDR3 extends over 14 amino acids. Written as DNA, the CDR3 is TGTGCCAGCAGCTTTGCTAGCGGGGGTCAGACCCAGTACTTC. Protein: CASSFASGGQTQYF.

This clonotype came up a few times. The rearrangement joins TRBV4-1 to TRBJ2-7, with 8 bases fitting TRBD2. The CDR3 sequence is 15 residues long. The ends lost 2 bases at V and 0 bases at J; junction bases unmatched: 3. Germline-derived CDR1 and CDR2 are MGHRA and YSYEKL. The CDR3 DNA reads as TGCGCCAGCAGCCAATCGAGCGGGAGCTCCTACGAGCAGTACTTC. This translates into CASSQSSGSSYEQYF.

The table lists this clonotype with many counts. The CDR3 DNA is TGTGCCAGCAGCCAGGTTTCGGCCGGGGAGCTGTTTTTT. As protein: CASSQVSAGELFF. The genes are TRBV4-2 and TRBJ2-2; D is undetermined. The CDR3 has 13 amino acids. Trimming took off 3 bases at V and 6 bases at J, with 8 bases between the two ends. Germline CDR1 and CDR2: LGHNA and YNFKEQ.

The CDR3 region is CASSDRGRDEQFF. In DNA form, the CDR3 reads TGTGCCAGCAGTGATAGGGGACGAGATGAGCAGTTCTTC. V gene TRBV2 combines with J gene TRBJ2-1; D tentatively fits TRBD1 or TRBD2 (5 bases each). The CDR3 runs 13 residues. The V end lost 3 bases, the J end lost 8 bases, and 11 bases lay between the germline ends. The germline CDR1 and CDR2 sequences are SNHLY and FYNNEI.

The CDR3 DNA is TGCAGTGCTGCGCCGCTAGCGGCCACAGATACGCAGTATTTT. Translating gives CSAAPLAATDTQYF. The V and J genes are TRBV20-1 and TRBJ2-3; 7 positions agree with TRBD2. V lost 5 bases to trimming and J lost 2 bases; unmatched junction nucleotides: 7. Per germline, CDR1 DFQATT and CDR2 SNEGSKA (reference sequence). The CDR3 has 14 residues.

The chain joins TRBV15 to TRBJ1-5; possibly TRBD1 for D (5 bases). Trimming pared 5 bases from V and 6 bases from J, leaving 11 bases between. CDR3 length: 13 amino acids. Germline CDR1 LNHNV, CDR2 YYDKDF (reference sequence). The CDR3 loop is CATSGSTGQPQHF. The CDR3 DNA reads as TGTGCCACCAGCGGATCTACAGGTCAGCCCCAGCATTTT.

This clonotype was recorded a few times. The chain uses TRBV27 and TRBJ2-1; a weak D match, TRBD2 (5 bases). Germline V gene lookup returns CDR1 MNHEY and CDR2 SMNVEV (reference sequence). Between the trimmed V and J ends, which lost 11 bases and 2 bases, there was a span of 10 bases. The CDR3 has 12 residues. CDR3 nucleotides: TGTGCCGGTAGCGCTACCTACAATGAGCAGTTCTTC. As protein: CAGSATYNEQFF.

This clonotype was counted many times. The J gene is TRBJ1-5, the V gene TRBV6-2 or TRBV6-3, with D perhaps TRBD1 (5 bases). Trimming took off 0 bases at V and 2 bases at J, with 14 bases between the two ends. The CDR3 is 17 amino acids. Germline V gene sequence: CDR1 MNHEY, CDR2 SVGEGT. The CDR3 DNA is TGTGCCAGCAGTTACTCGATAGGAGGGGATGGCAATCAGCCCCAGCATTTT. Protein product: CASSYSIGGDGNQPQHF.

The chain combines TRBV20-1 with TRBJ2-3; 9 bases fit TRBD1. The CDR3 totals 15 residues. Germline CDR1 and CDR2: DFQATT and SNEGSKA (reference sequence). The V gene end was trimmed by 6 bases and the J gene end by 1 base; junction bases not matched to a gene: 8. This chain's CDR3 is CSAVADRGGTDTQYF. The CDR3 coding sequence is TGCAGTGCCGTCGCGGACAGGGGCGGCACAGATACGCAGTATTTT.

V usage is TRBV27 and J usage is TRBJ2-1; D is perhaps TRBD2 (6 bases). CDR1 MNHEY and CDR2 SMNVEV come from the germline V gene (reference sequence). The V end lost 4 bases, the J end lost 5 bases, and 9 bases lay between the germline ends. The CDR3 has 13 residues. The CDR3 here is CASSSWGDNEQFF. In DNA, the CDR3 is TGTGCCAGCAGTTCCTGGGGGGACAATGAGCAGTTCTTC.

The sample holds a few counts of this clonotype. The chain is built from TRBV11-3 and TRBJ2-3; the match to TRBD1 covers 10 bases. Germline-derived CDR1 and CDR2 are SGHNT and YENEEA. The CDR3 is 16 residues long. Unmatched junction bases numbered 6, after V lost 5 bases and J lost 1 base. CDR3 bases: TGTGCCAGCAGCACCGGGACAGGGGTCGGCACAGATACGCAGTATTTT. This translates into CASSTGTGVGTDTQYF.

This clonotype was seen more than once but under ten times. The chain has TRBV7-6 and TRBJ1-1; TRBD1 aligns across 9 bases. This CDR3 comprises 15 residues. The V gene end was trimmed by 1 base and the J gene end by 5 bases; junction bases not matched to a gene: 5. Germline values: CDR1 SGHVS, CDR2 FNYEAQ. The CDR3 here is CASSLETGGLTEAFF. In DNA form, the CDR3 reads TGTGCCAGCAGCTTAGAAACAGGGGGCTTAACTGAAGCTTTCTTT. Based on the CDR3 plus reference TRBV7-6 and TRBJ1-1, the full variable domain is GAGVSQSPRYKVTKRGQDVALRCDPISGHVSLYWYRQALGQGPEFLTYFNYEAQQDKSGLPNDRFSAERPEGSISTLTIQRTEQRDSAMYRCASSLETGGLTEAFFGQGTRLTVV.